Following are 19 T cell receptor beta chains from one sample sequenced in a study of T cell repertoires in cytomegalovirus infection. TCRdb called the reads again in MiXCR, with one record for every CDR3 protein. The sample gives 230,000 or so distinct CDR3 sequences, about 18% of which show up once; about half is in the top ten. The sequenced material came from CD8+ T cells from PBMCs. These receptors were taken from a human donor in good health (CMV status not recorded). Some clones in this sample may be carry-over from other donors' samples.

This clonotype was found many times. The CDR3 here is CASSLPSGQAADEQFF. In nucleotides, the CDR3 is TGTGCCAGCAGCTTGCCATCCGGCCAGGCGGCAGATGAGCAGTTCTTC. V usage is TRBV7-8 and J usage is TRBJ2-1; D unresolved. V lost 3 bases to trimming and J lost 8 bases, with 20 bases between them. Germline CDR1 and CDR2: SGHVS and FQNEAQ. The CDR3 contains 16 residues.

In its sample, this clonotype was seen many times. This chain links TRBV11-3 with TRBJ1-2, with D tentatively TRBD1 (5 bases). V lost 5 bases to trimming and J lost 5 bases, with 24 bases between them. The CDR3 sequence is 17 residues long. Germline assignment: CDR1 SGHNT and CDR2 YENEEA. DNA for the CDR3: TGTGCCAGCAGCGCCCGCTACATCTTCACGGGGCTATATGGCTACACCTTC. Translation gives CASSARYIFTGLYGYTF.

A single count supports this clonotype. This chain connects TRBV29-1 to TRBJ1-2; a weak D match, TRBD1 (5 bases). V was pared by 2 bases and J by 0 bases, with 13 bases between. The CDR3 loop spans 15 amino acids. The germline gives CDR1 SQVTM, CDR2 ANQGSEA. CDR3 loop: CSVETTGVANYGYTF. The CDR3 nucleotides read TGCAGCGTTGAAACCACAGGAGTAGCTAACTATGGCTACACCTTC.

The genes are TRBV6-5 and TRBJ2-3; 16 bases map to TRBD2. After removal of 0 bases from V and 2 bases from J, the junction contained 11 bases not matched to a gene. Germline loops: CDR1 MNHEY, CDR2 SVGAGI. This CDR3 is built from 21 residues. The CDR3 DNA reads TGTGCCAGCAGTTACTCGGGGACTAGCGGGGGGGCGTGGGGCGCCACAGATACGCAGTATTTT. It codes for CASSYSGTSGGAWGATDTQYF.

This clonotype was seen a handful of times. The chain uses TRBV7-6 and TRBJ2-5; D is unresolved. The CDR3 consists of 13 residues. Per germline, CDR1 SGHVS and CDR2 FNYEAQ. Trimming left V 5 bases short and J 5 bases short, with 12 bases between. CDR3 protein: CASSLIPSETQYF. For the CDR3, the DNA is TGTGCCAGCAGCCTTATCCCCTCCGAGACCCAGTACTTC.

This clonotype was detected ten times or more. The J gene is TRBJ2-3, the V gene TRBV7-8; D ambiguous. This CDR3 contains 16 residues. V was trimmed by 1 base and J by 5 bases, leaving 16 bases between them. Germline lookup yields CDR1 SGHVS and CDR2 FQNEAQ. The CDR3 DNA reads TGTGCCAGCAGCTTAGGGTCTCACACCTCTGGAGATACGCAGTATTTT. Protein product: CASSLGSHTSGDTQYF.

The CDR3 DNA reads TGTGCCAGCACCGAAGGGACAGTTAACATTCTAGGGTCACCCCTCCACTTT. This sequence encodes CASTEGTVNILGSPLHF. This chain links TRBV5-5 with TRBJ1-6; TRBD1 aligns across 7 bases. The V and J ends lost 6 bases and 10 bases, in that order; junction bases with no gene match: 19. Germline V CDR1 and CDR2: SGHKS, YYEKEE (reference sequence). The CDR3 is 17 amino acids.

This clonotype was detected many times. The chain is built from TRBV28 and TRBJ2-5, with D perhaps TRBD1 or TRBD2 (5 bases each). The CDR3 sequence is 15 residues long. With 6 bases removed from V and 1 base from J, the gap between germline ends came to 15 bases. The germline V gene has CDR1 MDHEN and CDR2 SYDVKM. CDR3 sequence reads: CASSPDRDLQETQYF. The CDR3 DNA reads TGTGCCAGCAGCCCAGACCGGGACCTCCAAGAGACCCAGTACTTC.

The chain recombines TRBV2 with TRBJ1-1; 11 bases match TRBD1. With V trimmed by 1 base and J by 4 bases, 8 bases remained unmatched. There are 17 residues in the CDR3. Per germline, CDR1 SNHLY and CDR2 FYNNEI. In nucleotides, the CDR3 is TGTGCCAGCAGTGAAGAGCGAGGACAGGGGGCTCGCACTGAAGCTTTCTTT. Protein product: CASSEERGQGARTEAFF.

The table lists this clonotype with a few counts. This chain uses TRBV7-8 with TRBJ2-5; TRBD1 matches at 8 bases. Germline V gene lookup returns CDR1 SGHVS and CDR2 FQNEAQ. This CDR3 has 16 residues. Trimming removed 1 base from V and 5 bases from J; junction bases left unmatched: 9. CDR3 region: CASSLGQGIGGETQYF. As DNA, the CDR3 is TGTGCCAGCAGCTTAGGACAGGGGATCGGAGGGGAGACCCAGTACTTC.

This clonotype was detected only a few times. The rearrangement links TRBV6-2 or TRBV6-3 to TRBJ2-7; 7 nucleotides agree with TRBD1. The CDR3 runs 17 residues. Trimming at V came to 0 bases and at J to 3 bases, leaving 11 bases not matched to a gene. Germline V CDR1 and CDR2: MNHEY, SVGEGT. CDR3 protein: CASSYSRTGTDYYEQYF. The CDR3 bases are TGTGCCAGCAGTTACTCGAGAACCGGGACAGACTACTACGAGCAGTACTTC.

This CDR3 reads CASSSDSVEQFF. The CDR3 DNA reads as TGCGCCAGCAGCTCCGACAGCGTCGAACAGTTCTTC. V gene TRBV5-1 combines with J gene TRBJ2-1; a weak D match, TRBD1 (5 bases). CDR3 length: 12 residues. V dropped 3 bases and J dropped 13 bases, with 14 bases sitting between them. CDR1 and CDR2 (germline): SGHRS, YFSETQ. The variable domain in full, with the rest retrieved from reference TRBV5-1 and TRBJ2-1, is KAGVTQTPRYLIKTRGQQVTLSCSPISGHRSVSWYQQTPGQGLQFLFEYFSETQRNKGNFPGRFSGRQFSNSRSEMNVSTLELGDSALYLCASSSDSVEQFFGPGTRLTVL.

This clonotype was seen at least ten times. The CDR3 sequence is CASSLEGLYTEAFF. The CDR3 DNA reads as TGTGCCAGCAGCTTAGAGGGGCTTTACACTGAAGCTTTCTTT. The chain uses TRBV7-2 and TRBJ1-1; D is possibly TRBD1 (5 bases). Trimming took 1 base from V and 3 from J, leaving 9 bases between them. There are 14 residues in the CDR3. Germline-derived CDR1 and CDR2 are SGHTA and FQGNSA.

The gene calls are TRBV20-1 and TRBJ2-7; the D gene is possibly TRBD2 (5 bases). CDR3 length: 12 residues. Germline values: CDR1 DFQATT, CDR2 SNEGSKA (reference sequence). The V and J ends lost 4 bases and 7 bases respectively, with 14 bases between them. CDR3: CSAKPISGEQYF. DNA of the CDR3: TGCAGTGCTAAACCGATATCGGGGGAGCAGTACTTC.

This clonotype appeared many times. The chain recombines TRBV7-2 with TRBJ2-3, with TRBD2 matching 7 bases. Germline values: CDR1 SGHTA, CDR2 FQGNSA. J gave up 1 base and V 1 base, and 8 bases lay outside the gene matches. This CDR3 contains 17 residues. The CDR3 spells CASSLDVAGLGTDTQYF. CDR3 DNA sequence: TGTGCCAGCAGCTTAGACGTAGCGGGTCTCGGCACAGATACGCAGTATTTT.

This clonotype was picked up many times. The CDR3 DNA is TGTGCCAGCAGCAACGCGACATCCAAAAACATTCAGTACTTC. Its translation is CASSNATSKNIQYF. The V gene is TRBV7-2, the J gene TRBJ2-4; D call uncertain. This CDR3 is 14 amino acids long. The V end was cut by 5 bases, the J end by 2 bases, with 10 bases between. In germline, CDR1 is SGHTA, CDR2 FQGNSA.

V usage is TRBV12-3 or TRBV12-4 and J usage is TRBJ2-1; 9 bases fit TRBD2. V dropped 6 bases and J dropped 6; count of bases not matched to a gene: 9. CDR3 length: 15 residues. In DNA form, the CDR3 reads TGTGCCAGCAGCCCCCTGAGCGGGGGGTTCAATGAGCAGTTCTTC. Its protein is CASSPLSGGFNEQFF.

This clonotype was picked up one time. The chain combines TRBV20-1 with TRBJ2-7; D uncertain. Trimming cost V 3 bases and J 0 bases, with 12 bases left between them. Germline CDR1 reads DFQATT; CDR2 reads SNEGSKA (reference sequence). This CDR3 is built from 14 residues. In nucleotides, the CDR3 is TGCAGTGCTAGCCCCGACCTCAGCTCCTACGAGCAGTACTTC. The encoded protein is CSASPDLSSYEQYF.

The V and J genes are TRBV28 and TRBJ1-5; possibly TRBD1 for D (6 bases). The CDR3 length is 16 residues. Germline assignment: CDR1 MDHEN and CDR2 SYDVKM. Trimming removed 5 bases from V and 0 bases from J, with 14 bases in between. The DNA for the CDR3 is TGTGCCAGCAGTCCGGAGGGGGTCTTTAGCAATCAGCCCCAGCATTTT. Translating gives CASSPEGVFSNQPQHF. Using reference TRBV28 and TRBJ1-5 for the parts outside the CDR3, the full variable domain is DVKVTQSSRYLVKRTGEKVFLECVQDMDHENMFWYRQDPGLGLRLIYFSYDVKMKEKGDIPEGYSVSREKKERFSLILESASTNQTSMYLCASSPEGVFSNQPQHFGDGTRLSIL.